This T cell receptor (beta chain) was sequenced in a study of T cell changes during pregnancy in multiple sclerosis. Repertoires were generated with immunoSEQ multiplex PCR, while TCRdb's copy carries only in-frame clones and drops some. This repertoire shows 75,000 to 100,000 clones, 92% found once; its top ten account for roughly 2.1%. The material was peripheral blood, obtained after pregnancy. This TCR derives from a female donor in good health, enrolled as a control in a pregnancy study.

The CDR3 region has the DNA TGTGCCAGCAGACGGGAGAACACCGGGGAGCTGTTTTTT. This encodes CASRRENTGELFF. The chain has TRBV2 and TRBJ2-2, with a possible D match to TRBD2 (5 bases). Per the germline V gene, CDR1 is SNHLY and CDR2 is FYNNEI. Trimming took 6 bases from V and 1 from J, leaving 6 bases between them. There are 13 residues in the CDR3.